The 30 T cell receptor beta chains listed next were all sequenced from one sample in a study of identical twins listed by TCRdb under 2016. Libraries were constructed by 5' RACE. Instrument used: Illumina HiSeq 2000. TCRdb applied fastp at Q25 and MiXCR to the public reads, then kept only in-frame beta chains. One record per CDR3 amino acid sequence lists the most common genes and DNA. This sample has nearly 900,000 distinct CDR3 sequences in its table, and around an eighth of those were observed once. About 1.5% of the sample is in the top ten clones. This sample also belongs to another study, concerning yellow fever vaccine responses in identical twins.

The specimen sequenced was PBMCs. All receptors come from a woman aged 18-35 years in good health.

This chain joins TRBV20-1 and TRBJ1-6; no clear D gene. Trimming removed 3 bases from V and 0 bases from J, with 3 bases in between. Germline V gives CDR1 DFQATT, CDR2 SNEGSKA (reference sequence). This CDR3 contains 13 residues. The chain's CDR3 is CSARSSYNSPLHF. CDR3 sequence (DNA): TGCAGTGCTAGGAGCTCCTATAATTCACCCCTCCACTTT.

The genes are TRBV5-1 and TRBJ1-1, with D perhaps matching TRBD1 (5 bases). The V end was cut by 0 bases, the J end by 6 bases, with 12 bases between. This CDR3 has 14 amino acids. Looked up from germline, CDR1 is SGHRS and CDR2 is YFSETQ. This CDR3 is CASSLGQGFSEAFF. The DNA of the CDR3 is TGCGCCAGCAGCTTGGGGCAGGGATTCTCTGAAGCTTTCTTT. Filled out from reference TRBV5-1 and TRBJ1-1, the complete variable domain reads KAGVTQTPRYLIKTRGQQVTLSCSPISGHRSVSWYQQTPGQGLQFLFEYFSETQRNKGNFPGRFSGRQFSNSRSEMNVSTLELGDSALYLCASSLGQGFSEAFFGQGTRLTVV.

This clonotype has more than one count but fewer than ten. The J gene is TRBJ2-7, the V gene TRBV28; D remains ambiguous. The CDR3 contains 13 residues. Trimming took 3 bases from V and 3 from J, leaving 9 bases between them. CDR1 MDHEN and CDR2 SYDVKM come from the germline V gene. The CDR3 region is CASSFYSIYEQYF. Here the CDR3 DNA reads TGTGCCAGCAGTTTTTACAGCATCTACGAGCAGTACTTC.

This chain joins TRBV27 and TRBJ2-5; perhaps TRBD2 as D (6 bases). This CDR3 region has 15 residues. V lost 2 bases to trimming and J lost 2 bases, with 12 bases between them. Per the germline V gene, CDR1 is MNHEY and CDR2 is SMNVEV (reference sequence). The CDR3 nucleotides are TGTGCCAGCAGTTTAGATTATCTAGCGCAAGAGACCCAGTACTTC. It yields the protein CASSLDYLAQETQYF.

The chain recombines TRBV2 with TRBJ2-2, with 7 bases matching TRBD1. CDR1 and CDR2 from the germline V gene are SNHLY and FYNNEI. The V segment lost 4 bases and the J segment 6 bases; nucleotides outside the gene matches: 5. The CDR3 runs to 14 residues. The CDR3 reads CASSVIGQAGELFF. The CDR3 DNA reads TGTGCCAGCAGTGTCATTGGACAGGCCGGGGAGCTGTTTTTT.

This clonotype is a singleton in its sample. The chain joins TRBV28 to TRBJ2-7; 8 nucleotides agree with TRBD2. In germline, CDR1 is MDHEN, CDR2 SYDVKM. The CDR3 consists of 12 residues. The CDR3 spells CASSSQRGSLGV. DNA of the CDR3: TGTGCCAGCAGCTCCCAGCGGGGGTCACTGGGGGTC.

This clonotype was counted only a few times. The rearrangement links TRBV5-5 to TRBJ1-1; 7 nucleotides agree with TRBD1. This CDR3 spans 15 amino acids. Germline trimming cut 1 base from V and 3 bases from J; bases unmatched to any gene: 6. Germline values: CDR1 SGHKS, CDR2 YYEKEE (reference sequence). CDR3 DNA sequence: TGTGCCAGCAGCTTGCCTTGGACAGGAGACACTGAAGCTTTCTTT. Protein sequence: CASSLPWTGDTEAFF.

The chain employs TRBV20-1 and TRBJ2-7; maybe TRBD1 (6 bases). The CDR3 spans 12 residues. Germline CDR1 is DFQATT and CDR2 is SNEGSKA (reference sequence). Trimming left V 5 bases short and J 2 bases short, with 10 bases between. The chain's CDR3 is CSALGQTYEQYV. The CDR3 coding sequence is TGCAGTGCTTTAGGACAGACCTACGAGCAGTACGTC.

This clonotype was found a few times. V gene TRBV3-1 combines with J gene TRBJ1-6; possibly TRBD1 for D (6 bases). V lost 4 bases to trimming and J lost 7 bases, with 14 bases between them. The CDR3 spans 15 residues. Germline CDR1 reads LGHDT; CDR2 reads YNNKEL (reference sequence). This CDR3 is CASSRGTRGNSPLHF. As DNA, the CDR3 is TGTGCCAGCAGCCGTGGGACAAGGGGAAATTCACCCCTCCACTTT.

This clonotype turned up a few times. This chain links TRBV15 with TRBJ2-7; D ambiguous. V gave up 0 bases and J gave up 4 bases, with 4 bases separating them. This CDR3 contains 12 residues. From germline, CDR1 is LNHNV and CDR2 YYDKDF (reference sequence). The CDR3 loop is CATSRDQYEQYF. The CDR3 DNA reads TGTGCCACCAGCAGAGACCAATACGAGCAGTACTTC.

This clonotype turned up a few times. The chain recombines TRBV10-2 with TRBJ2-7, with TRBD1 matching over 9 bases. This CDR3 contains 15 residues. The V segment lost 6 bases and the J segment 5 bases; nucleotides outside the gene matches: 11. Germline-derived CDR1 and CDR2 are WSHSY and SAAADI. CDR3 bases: TGCGCCAGCAGACCGATGGGACAGGGTCGCAACGAGCAGTACGTC. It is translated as CASRPMGQGRNEQYV.

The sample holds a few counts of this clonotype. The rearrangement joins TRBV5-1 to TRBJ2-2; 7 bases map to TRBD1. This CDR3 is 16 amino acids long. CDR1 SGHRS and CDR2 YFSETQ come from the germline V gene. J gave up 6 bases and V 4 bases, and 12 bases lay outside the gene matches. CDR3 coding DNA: TGCGCCAGCAGCCCATCCGGGACAGAGCTCTCCGGGGAGCTGTTTTTT. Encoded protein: CASSPSGTELSGELFF. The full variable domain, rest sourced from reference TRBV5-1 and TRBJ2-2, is KAGVTQTPRYLIKTRGQQVTLSCSPISGHRSVSWYQQTPGQGLQFLFEYFSETQRNKGNFPGRFSGRQFSNSRSEMNVSTLELGDSALYLCASSPSGTELSGELFFGEGSRLTVL.

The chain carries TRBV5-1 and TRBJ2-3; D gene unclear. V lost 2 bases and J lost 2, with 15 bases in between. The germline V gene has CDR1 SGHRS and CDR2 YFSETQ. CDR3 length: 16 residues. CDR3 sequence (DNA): TGCGCCAGCAGCTTTACCGGGCCCCGGCCCACAGATACGCAGTATTTT. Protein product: CASSFTGPRPTDTQYF.

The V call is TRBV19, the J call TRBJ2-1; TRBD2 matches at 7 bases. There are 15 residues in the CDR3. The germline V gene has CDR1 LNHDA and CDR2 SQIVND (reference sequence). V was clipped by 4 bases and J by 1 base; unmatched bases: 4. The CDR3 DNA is TGTGCCAGTAGTACTCCGGGACTATCCTACAATGAGCAGTTCTTC. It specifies CASSTPGLSYNEQFF.

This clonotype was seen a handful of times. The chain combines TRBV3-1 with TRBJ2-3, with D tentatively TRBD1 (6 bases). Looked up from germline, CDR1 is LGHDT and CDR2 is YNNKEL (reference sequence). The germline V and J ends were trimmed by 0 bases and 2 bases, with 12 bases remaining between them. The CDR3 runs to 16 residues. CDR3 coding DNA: TGTGCCAGCAGCCAAGAAGGGGGAAGGTACACAGATACGCAGTATTTT. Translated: CASSQEGGRYTDTQYF.

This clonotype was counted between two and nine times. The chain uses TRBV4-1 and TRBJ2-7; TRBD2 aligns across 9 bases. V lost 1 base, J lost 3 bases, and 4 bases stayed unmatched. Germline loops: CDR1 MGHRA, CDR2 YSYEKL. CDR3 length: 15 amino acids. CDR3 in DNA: TGCGCCAGCAGCCAAGGGACTAGCGAAGGCTACGAGCAGTACTTC. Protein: CASSQGTSEGYEQYF.

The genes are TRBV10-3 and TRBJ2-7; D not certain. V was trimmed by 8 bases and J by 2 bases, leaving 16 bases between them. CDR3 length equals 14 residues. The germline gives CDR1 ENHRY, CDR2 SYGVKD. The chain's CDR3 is CAIARGTGPYEQYF. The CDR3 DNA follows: TGTGCCATCGCGCGCGGAACTGGGCCCTACGAGCAGTACTTC.

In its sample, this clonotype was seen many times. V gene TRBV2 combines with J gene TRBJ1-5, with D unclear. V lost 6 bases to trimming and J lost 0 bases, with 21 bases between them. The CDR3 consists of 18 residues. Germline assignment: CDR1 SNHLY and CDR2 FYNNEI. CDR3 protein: CASSGNSREPSSNQPQHF. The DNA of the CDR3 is TGTGCCAGCAGCGGCAACAGCCGCGAACCCTCTAGCAATCAGCCCCAGCATTTT.

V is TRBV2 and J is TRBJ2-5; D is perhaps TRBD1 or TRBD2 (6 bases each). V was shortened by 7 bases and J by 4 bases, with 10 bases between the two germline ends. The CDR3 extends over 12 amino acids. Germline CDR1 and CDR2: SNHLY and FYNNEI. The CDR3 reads CASTGAGETQYF. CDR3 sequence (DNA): TGTGCCAGCACGGGGGCTGGAGAGACCCAGTACTTC.

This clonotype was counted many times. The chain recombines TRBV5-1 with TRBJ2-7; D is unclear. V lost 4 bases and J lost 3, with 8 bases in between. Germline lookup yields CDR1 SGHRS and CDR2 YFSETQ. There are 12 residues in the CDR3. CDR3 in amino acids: CASSRTNYEQYV. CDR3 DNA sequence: TGCGCCAGCAGCCGAACCAACTACGAGCAGTACGTC.

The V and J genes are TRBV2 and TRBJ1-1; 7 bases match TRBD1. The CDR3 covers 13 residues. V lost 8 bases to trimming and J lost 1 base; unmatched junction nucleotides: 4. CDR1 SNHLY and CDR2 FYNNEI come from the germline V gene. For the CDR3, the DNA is TGTGCCAGCTCGGGACAGAAGAACACTGAAGCTTTCTTT. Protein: CASSGQKNTEAFF.

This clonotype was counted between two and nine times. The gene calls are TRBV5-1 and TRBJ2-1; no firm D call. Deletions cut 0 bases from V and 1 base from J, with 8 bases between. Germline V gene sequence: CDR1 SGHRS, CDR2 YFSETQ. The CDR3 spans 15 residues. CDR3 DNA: TGCGCCAGCAGCTTGGTCGCAATATCCTACAATGAGCAGTTCTTC. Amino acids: CASSLVAISYNEQFF.

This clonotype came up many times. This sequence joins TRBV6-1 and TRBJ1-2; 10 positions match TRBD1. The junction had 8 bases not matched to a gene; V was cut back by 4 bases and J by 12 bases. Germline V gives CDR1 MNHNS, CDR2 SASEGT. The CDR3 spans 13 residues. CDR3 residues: CASSVGDRGEDTF. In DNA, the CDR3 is TGTGCCAGCAGTGTGGGGGACAGGGGTGAGGACACCTTC.

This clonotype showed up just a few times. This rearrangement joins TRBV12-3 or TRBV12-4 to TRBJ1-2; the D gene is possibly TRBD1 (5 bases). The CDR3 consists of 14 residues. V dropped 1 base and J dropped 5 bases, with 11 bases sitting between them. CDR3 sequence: CASSLGGRGYGYTF. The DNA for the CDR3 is TGTGCCAGCAGTTTAGGGGGTCGGGGGTATGGCTACACCTTC.

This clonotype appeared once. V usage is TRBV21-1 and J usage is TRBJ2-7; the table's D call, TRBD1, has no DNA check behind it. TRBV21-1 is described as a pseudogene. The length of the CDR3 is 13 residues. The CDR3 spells CASKTGPGFEQYF. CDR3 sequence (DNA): TGTGCCAGCAAGACAGGGCCCGGTTTCGAGCAGTACTTC.

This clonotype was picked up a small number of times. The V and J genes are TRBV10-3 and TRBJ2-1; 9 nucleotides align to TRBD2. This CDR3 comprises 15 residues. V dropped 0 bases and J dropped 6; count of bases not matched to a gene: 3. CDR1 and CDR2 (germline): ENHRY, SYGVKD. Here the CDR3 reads CAISESASGVNEQFF. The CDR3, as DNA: TGTGCCATCAGTGAGTCGGCTAGCGGGGTCAATGAGCAGTTCTTC.

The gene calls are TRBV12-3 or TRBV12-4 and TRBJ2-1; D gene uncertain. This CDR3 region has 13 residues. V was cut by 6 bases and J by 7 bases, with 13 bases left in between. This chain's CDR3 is CASRSFSGNEQFF. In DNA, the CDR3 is TGTGCCAGCAGATCCTTTAGTGGGAATGAGCAGTTCTTC.

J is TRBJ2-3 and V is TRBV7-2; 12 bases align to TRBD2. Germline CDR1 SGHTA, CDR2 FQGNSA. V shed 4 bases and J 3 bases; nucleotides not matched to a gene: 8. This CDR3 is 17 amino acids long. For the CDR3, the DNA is TGTGCCAGCAGCTATCAACGGACTAGCGGGATGACAGATACGCAGTATTTT. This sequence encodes CASSYQRTSGMTDTQYF.

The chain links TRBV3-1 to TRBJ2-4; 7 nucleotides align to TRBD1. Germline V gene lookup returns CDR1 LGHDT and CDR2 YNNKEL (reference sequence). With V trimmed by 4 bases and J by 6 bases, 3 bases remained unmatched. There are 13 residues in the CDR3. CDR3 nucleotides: TGTGCCAGCAGCCTGGGACAGACAAACATTCAGTACTTC. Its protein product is CASSLGQTNIQYF.

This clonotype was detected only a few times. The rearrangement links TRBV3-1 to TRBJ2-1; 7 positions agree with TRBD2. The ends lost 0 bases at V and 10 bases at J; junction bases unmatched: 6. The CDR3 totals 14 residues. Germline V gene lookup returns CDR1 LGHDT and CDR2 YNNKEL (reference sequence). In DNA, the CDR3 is TGTGCCAGCAGCCAAGATCTCCTAGCGGTGGAGCAGTTCTTC. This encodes CASSQDLLAVEQFF.